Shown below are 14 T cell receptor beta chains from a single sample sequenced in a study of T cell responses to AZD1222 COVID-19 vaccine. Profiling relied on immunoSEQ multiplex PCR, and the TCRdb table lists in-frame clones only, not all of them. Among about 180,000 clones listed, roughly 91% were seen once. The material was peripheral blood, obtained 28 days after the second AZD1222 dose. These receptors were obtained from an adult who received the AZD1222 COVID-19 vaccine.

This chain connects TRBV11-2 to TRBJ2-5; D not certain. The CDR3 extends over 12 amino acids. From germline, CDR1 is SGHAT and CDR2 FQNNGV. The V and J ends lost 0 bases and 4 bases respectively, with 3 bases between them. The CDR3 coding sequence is TGTGCCAGCAGCTTAGAAACAGAGACCCAGTACTTC. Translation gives CASSLETETQYF.

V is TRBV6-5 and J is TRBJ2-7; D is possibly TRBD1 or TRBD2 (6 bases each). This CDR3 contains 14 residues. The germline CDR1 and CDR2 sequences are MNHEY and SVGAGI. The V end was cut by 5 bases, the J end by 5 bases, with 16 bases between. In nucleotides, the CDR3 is TGTGCCAGCAGTCCCTCCGGGGGCCCGGACGAGCAGTACTTC. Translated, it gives CASSPSGGPDEQYF.

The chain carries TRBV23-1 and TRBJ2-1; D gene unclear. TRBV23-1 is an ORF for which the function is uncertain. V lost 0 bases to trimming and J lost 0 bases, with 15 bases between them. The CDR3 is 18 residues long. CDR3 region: CASSQSGRVPSSYNEQFF. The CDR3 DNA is TGCGCCAGCAGTCAATCCGGAAGGGTCCCGAGCTCCTACAATGAGCAGTTCTTC.

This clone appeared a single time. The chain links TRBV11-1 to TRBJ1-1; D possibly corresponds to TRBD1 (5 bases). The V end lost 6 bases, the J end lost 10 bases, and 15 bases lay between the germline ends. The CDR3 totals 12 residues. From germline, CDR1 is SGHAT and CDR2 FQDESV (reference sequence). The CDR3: CASSQRGDLAFF. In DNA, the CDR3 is TGTGCCAGCAGTCAACGGGGCGACCTAGCTTTCTTT.

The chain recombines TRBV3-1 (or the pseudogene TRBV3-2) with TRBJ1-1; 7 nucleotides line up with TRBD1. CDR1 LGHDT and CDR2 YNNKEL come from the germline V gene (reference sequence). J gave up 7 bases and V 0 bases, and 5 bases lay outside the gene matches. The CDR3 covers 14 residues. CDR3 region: CASSQERQGGEAFF. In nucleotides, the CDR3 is TGTGCCAGCAGCCAAGAGAGACAGGGAGGTGAAGCTTTCTTT.

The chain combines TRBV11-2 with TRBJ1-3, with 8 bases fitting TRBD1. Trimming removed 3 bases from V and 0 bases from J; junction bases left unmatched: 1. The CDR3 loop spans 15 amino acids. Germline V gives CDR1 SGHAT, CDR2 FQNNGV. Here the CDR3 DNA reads TGTGCCAGCAGCTTGGGACAGGTCTCTGGAAACACCATATATTTT. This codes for CASSLGQVSGNTIYF.

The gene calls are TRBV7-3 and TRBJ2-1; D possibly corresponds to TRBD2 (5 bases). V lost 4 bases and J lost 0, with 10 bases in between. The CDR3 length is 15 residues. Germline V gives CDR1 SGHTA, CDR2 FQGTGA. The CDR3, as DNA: TGTGCCAGCAGCTCCCCACTAGGCTCCTACAATGAGCAGTTCTTC. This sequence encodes CASSSPLGSYNEQFF.

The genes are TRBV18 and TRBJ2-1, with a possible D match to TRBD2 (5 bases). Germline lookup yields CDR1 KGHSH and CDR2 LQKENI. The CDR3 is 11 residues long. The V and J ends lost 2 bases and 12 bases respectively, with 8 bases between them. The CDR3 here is CASSPKDSQFF. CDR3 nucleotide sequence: TGTGCCAGCTCACCAAAGGACTCGCAGTTCTTC.

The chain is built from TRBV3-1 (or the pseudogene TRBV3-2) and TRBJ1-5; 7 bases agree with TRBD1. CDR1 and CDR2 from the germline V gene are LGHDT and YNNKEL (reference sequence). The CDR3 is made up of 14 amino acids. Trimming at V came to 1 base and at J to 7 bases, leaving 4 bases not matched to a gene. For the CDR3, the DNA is TGTGCCAGCAGCCAAGTTTCAGGGGGACAGCCCCAGCATTTT. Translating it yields CASSQVSGGQPQHF.

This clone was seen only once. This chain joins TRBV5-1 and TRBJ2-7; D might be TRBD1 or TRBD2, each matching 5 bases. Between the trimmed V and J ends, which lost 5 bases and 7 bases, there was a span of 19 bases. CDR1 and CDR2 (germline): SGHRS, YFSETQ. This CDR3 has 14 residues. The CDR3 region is CASREGPSLPEQYF. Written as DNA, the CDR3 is TGCGCCAGCAGAGAGGGACCCTCGCTGCCAGAGCAGTACTTC.

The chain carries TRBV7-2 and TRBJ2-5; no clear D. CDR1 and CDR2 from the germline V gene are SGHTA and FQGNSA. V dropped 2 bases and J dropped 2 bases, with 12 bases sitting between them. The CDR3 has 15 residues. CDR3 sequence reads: CASSLQRLPQETQYF. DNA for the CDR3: TGTGCCAGCAGCTTACAGCGTCTACCTCAAGAGACCCAGTACTTC.

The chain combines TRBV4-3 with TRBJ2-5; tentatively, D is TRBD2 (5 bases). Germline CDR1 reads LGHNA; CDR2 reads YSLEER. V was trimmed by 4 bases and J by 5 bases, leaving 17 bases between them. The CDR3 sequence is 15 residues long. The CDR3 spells CASSLDSFRGETQYF. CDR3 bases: TGCGCCAGCAGCCTGGACTCTTTCCGCGGGGAGACCCAGTACTTC.

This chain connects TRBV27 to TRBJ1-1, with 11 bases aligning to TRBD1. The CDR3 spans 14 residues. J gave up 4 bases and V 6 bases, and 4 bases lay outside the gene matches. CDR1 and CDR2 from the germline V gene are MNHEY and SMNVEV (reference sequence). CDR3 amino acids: CASSPDRGLTEAFF. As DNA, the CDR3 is TGTGCCAGCAGCCCGGACAGGGGGCTCACTGAAGCTTTCTTT.

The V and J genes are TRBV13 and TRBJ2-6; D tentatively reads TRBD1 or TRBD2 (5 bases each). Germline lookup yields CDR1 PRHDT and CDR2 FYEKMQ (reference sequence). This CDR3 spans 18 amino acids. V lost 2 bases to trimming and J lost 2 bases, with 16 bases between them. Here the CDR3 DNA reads TGTGCCAGCAGCTTAATCAACCAGGGAGCTACTGGGGCCAACGTCCTGACTTTC. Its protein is CASSLINQGATGANVLTF.